This entry lists 27 T cell receptor beta chains sequenced from one sample in a study of post-analysis software for immune sequencing data. General observations from the study: TRBV5-6, TRBV5-1 and TRBV20-1 belonged to a set of roughly five TRBV segments that were more frequent in patients than controls.

Antigen specificity for these receptors is unknown. Prepared libraries of TCR beta cDNA carried unique molecular identifiers. TCRdb recomputed calls from the PCR reads with MiXCR, one row per CDR3 protein. The sample records 250,000 to 300,000 distinct CDR3 sequences, 30% to 45% being singletons. Material for sequencing was blood. The receptors derive from a girl aged 5 to 17 with multiple sclerosis.

This chain connects TRBV7-2 to TRBJ2-3, with TRBD2 as a possible D gene (5 bases). Germline V gene data show CDR1 as SGHTA and CDR2 as FQGNSA. The germline V and J ends were trimmed by 3 bases and 5 bases, with 9 bases remaining between them. There are 13 residues in the CDR3. The CDR3 DNA follows: TGTGCCAGCAGCTTTAATGGGAGAGATACGCAGTATTTT. It specifies CASSFNGRDTQYF.

This rearrangement joins TRBV6-6 to TRBJ1-2; D is possibly TRBD1 (6 bases). The CDR3 consists of 17 residues. Germline V gene lookup returns CDR1 MNHNY and CDR2 SVGAGI (reference sequence). Trimming pared 7 bases from V and 1 base from J, leaving 22 bases between. CDR3 sequence (DNA): TGTGCCAGCACCAGAGGGGGGGGTCCTGGGATTAACTATGGCTACACCTTC. The encoded protein is CASTRGGGPGINYGYTF.

In its sample, this clonotype was seen once. The chain links TRBV6-6 to TRBJ2-5, with D possibly TRBD2 on 5 matching bases. This CDR3 has 14 amino acids. V was cut by 6 bases and J by 5 bases, with 16 bases left in between. In germline, CDR1 is MNHNY, CDR2 SVGAGI (reference sequence). CDR3 DNA sequence: TGTGCCAGCAGCGTCCCGGGATCCGGGGAGACCCAGTACTTC. It codes for CASSVPGSGETQYF.

This clonotype was seen many times. The chain is built from TRBV9 and TRBJ2-3; 13 bases are shared with TRBD2. Unmatched junction bases numbered 3, after V lost 4 bases and J lost 1 base. Looked up from germline, CDR1 is SGDLS and CDR2 is YYNGEE. The CDR3 is 16 residues long. CDR3 nucleotide sequence: TGTGCCAGCAGCCTGACTAGCGGGGGGCGCACAGATACGCAGTATTTT. Protein sequence: CASSLTSGGRTDTQYF.

The table lists this clonotype with many counts. The chain recombines TRBV15 with TRBJ2-5; D perhaps matches TRBD1 (8 bases). Germline loops: CDR1 LNHNV, CDR2 YYDKDF (reference sequence). The V and J ends lost 3 bases and 3 bases respectively, with 14 bases between them. The CDR3 extends over 15 amino acids. The CDR3, as DNA: TGTGCCACCAGCAGTGACAGGGGAGGGGAAGAGACCCAGTACTTC. The encoded protein is CATSSDRGGEETQYF.

Remarks on this clonotype: At one of its ends the junction is not consistent with the germline gene, which may arise from a read error. The V and J genes are TRBV28 and TRBJ1-4, with no clear D. CDR1 is MDHEN and CDR2 is SYDVKM in the germline V gene. The CDR3 length is 16 residues. The CDR3 reads CASSLSPEATNEKRFF. The CDR3 DNA follows: TGTGCCAGCAGTTTATCCCCGGAAGCAACTAATGAAAAACGGTTTTTT.

This clonotype was seen at least ten times. The chain combines TRBV6-5 with TRBJ2-5, with 13 bases lining up with TRBD2. With 2 bases clipped from V and 3 bases from J, the junction kept 6 bases outside the gene matches. Germline V gene lookup returns CDR1 MNHEY and CDR2 SVGAGI. The CDR3 has 17 residues. The CDR3 DNA reads TGTGCCAGCAGTTACGGAAGGGGGACTAGCGGGGAAGAGACCCAGTACTTC. It is translated as CASSYGRGTSGEETQYF.

This clonotype was recorded a few times. A read error may produce the germline difference seen at one junction end. This rearrangement joins TRBV10-3 to TRBJ2-2, with TRBD2 matching 11 bases. CDR3 length equals 18 residues. Germline lookup yields CDR1 ENHRY and CDR2 SYGVKD. Written as DNA, the CDR3 is TGTGCCATCAGTGAGTGGCTAGCGGGAGGTGCGAACACCGGGGGGCTGTTTTTT. Protein product: CAISEWLAGGANTGGLFF.

In its sample, this clonotype was seen many times. This CDR3 reads CSVADGWDTEAFF. The CDR3 DNA sequence: TGCAGCGTTGCCGACGGCTGGGACACTGAAGCTTTCTTT. The J gene is TRBJ1-1, the V gene TRBV29-1; no clear D gene. V lost 4 bases and J 3 bases, leaving 12 bases between the germline ends. The germline CDR1 and CDR2 sequences are SQVTM and ANQGSEA. CDR3 length equals 13 residues.

The J gene is TRBJ2-7, the V gene TRBV20-1; 11 bases line up with TRBD2. The CDR3 extends over 14 amino acids. Germline V gene lookup returns CDR1 DFQATT and CDR2 SNEGSKA (reference sequence). V lost 4 bases to trimming and J lost 6 bases; unmatched junction nucleotides: 8. The CDR3 DNA reads as TGCAGTGCTACTCAATCTAGCGGGAGGCGCGAGCAGTACTTC. Its translation is CSATQSSGRREQYF.

This clonotype was seen a handful of times. V is TRBV2 and J is TRBJ2-5; 14 positions agree with TRBD2. Germline-derived CDR1 and CDR2 are SNHLY and FYNNEI. Losses at the gene ends were 4 bases for V and 7 bases for J; bases not matched to a gene: 5. This CDR3 is built from 15 residues. The CDR3, as DNA: TGTGCCAGCAGTGCGCCCGGACTAGCGGGAGGGACCCAGTACTTC. Encoded protein: CASSAPGLAGGTQYF. Supplemented by reference TRBV2 and TRBJ2-5, the full variable domain reads EPEVTQTPSHQVTQMGQEVILRCVPISNHLYFYWYRQILGQKVEFLVSFYNNEISEKSEIFDDQFSVERPDGSNFTLKIRSTKLEDSAMYFCASSAPGLAGGTQYFGPGTRLLVL.

This chain uses TRBV5-6 with TRBJ1-1; D remains ambiguous. The V end lost 0 bases, the J end lost 1 base, and 7 bases lay between the germline ends. CDR1 is SGHDT and CDR2 is YYEEEE in the germline V gene. This CDR3 has 14 residues. This CDR3 is CASSLEWANTEAFF. CDR3 bases: TGTGCCAGCAGCTTGGAATGGGCGAACACTGAAGCTTTCTTT.

The chain carries TRBV7-2 and TRBJ2-5; D is perhaps TRBD1 (6 bases). CDR1 is SGHTA, CDR2 FQGNSA, per germline. The CDR3 spans 12 residues. V lost 5 bases, J lost 5 bases, and 9 bases lay in between. The chain's CDR3 is CASSNQGETQYF. The DNA for the CDR3 is TGTGCCAGCAGCAACCAGGGGGAGACCCAGTACTTC.

J is TRBJ2-5 and V is TRBV12-3 or TRBV12-4; 16 nucleotides agree with TRBD2. Trimming cost V 4 bases and J 4 bases; bases outside gene matches: 6. There are 17 residues in the CDR3. CDR3 residues: CASSSGTSGGVIETQYF. The CDR3 nucleotides are TGTGCCAGCAGTTCCGGGACTAGCGGGGGGGTTATAGAGACCCAGTACTTC.

This clonotype came up many times. This chain links TRBV29-1 with TRBJ2-1; tentative D call: TRBD2 (6 bases). The germline V and J ends were trimmed by 1 base and 2 bases, with 12 bases remaining between them. Looked up from germline, CDR1 is SQVTM and CDR2 is ANQGSEA. This CDR3 contains 15 residues. The CDR3 coding sequence is TGCAGCGTTGAAGGGAGGTCGGGAGCCTACAATGAGCAGTTCTTC. It codes for CSVEGRSGAYNEQFF.

This sequence joins TRBV14 and TRBJ1-1; D is ambiguous. Trimming cost V 4 bases and J 4 bases, with 13 bases left between them. Germline CDR1 SGHDN, CDR2 FVKESK. This CDR3 has 14 amino acids. As DNA, the CDR3 is TGTGCCAGCAGCCGGGGATTTCGAGGCACTGAAGCTTTCTTT. This codes for CASSRGFRGTEAFF.

This clonotype was seen many times. This chain links TRBV7-9 with TRBJ2-6; 9 bases are shared with TRBD1. J was trimmed by 0 bases and V by 5 bases; bases with no gene match: 5. The CDR3 runs 17 residues. The germline CDR1 and CDR2 sequences are SEHNR and FQNEAQ (reference sequence). CDR3 sequence: CASSGGTGFSGANVLTF. In DNA form, the CDR3 reads TGTGCCAGCAGCGGCGGGACAGGGTTCTCTGGGGCCAACGTCCTGACTTTC.

As for this clonotype: It may be a read error: a sequence one base away is much more abundant. This chain connects TRBV5-1 to TRBJ2-7; D could derive from TRBD1 or TRBD2 (5 bases each). Germline V lookup: CDR1 SGHRS, CDR2 YFSETQ. Trimming cost V 0 bases and J 10 bases, with 26 bases left between them. CDR3 size: 17 residues. This CDR3 is CASSLAVGATIQEAQYF. CDR3 bases: TGCGCCAGCAGCTTGGCCGTCGGGGCCACGATCCAAGAGGCCCAGTACTTC.

This clonotype was found a few times. The CDR3 loop reads CSARDPGGVGNQPQHF. DNA of the CDR3: TGCAGTGCTAGAGATCCCGGAGGAGTTGGCAATCAGCCCCAGCATTTT. The J gene is TRBJ1-5, the V gene TRBV20-1; D not certain. CDR1 and CDR2 (germline): DFQATT, SNEGSKA (reference sequence). The length of the CDR3 is 16 residues. V was cut by 0 bases and J by 2 bases, with 14 bases left in between.

The chain recombines TRBV10-3 with TRBJ2-5; a weak D match, TRBD1 (5 bases). The J call could be wrong; TRBJ2-7 is a better fit for the DNA end. The CDR3 has 15 residues. Germline CDR1 is ENHRY and CDR2 is SYGVKD. In nucleotides, the CDR3 is TGTGCCATCAGTGAGCGACAGCCCGTTCTTTACGAGCAGTACTTC. Translated, it gives CAISERQPVLYEQYF.

Points on this clonotype: A read error is possible here, since a much larger clone lies one base away. The rearrangement uses TRBV11-2 and TRBJ1-1, with 10 bases that match TRBD1. CDR3 length equals 17 residues. The trim removed 8 bases at V and 4 bases at J, leaving 16 bases unmatched. In germline, CDR1 is SGHAT, CDR2 FQNNGV. The DNA of the CDR3 is TGTGCCAGCGGCTCCGATGGGACAGGGGAATTGAGCACTGAAGCTTTCTTT. Residues: CASGSDGTGELSTEAFF.

The sample holds one count of this clonotype. Here the CDR3 DNA reads TGTGCCATCAGCCCGACTAGCGGGGGGTTCTCCTACAATGAGCAGTTCTTC. It translates to CAISPTSGGFSYNEQFF. The V gene is TRBV10-3, the J gene TRBJ2-1; 13 bases fit TRBD2. CDR1 is ENHRY, CDR2 SYGVKD, per germline. CDR3 size: 17 residues. The J segment lost 0 bases and the V segment lost 6 bases, leaving 5 bases of the junction unmatched.

V usage is TRBV9 and J usage is TRBJ2-1; 11 bases align to TRBD2. The CDR3 contains 15 residues. Germline values: CDR1 SGDLS, CDR2 YYNGEE. The V gene end was trimmed by 0 bases and the J gene end by 7 bases; junction bases not matched to a gene: 3. The CDR3 DNA reads TGTGCCAGCAGCGTAGATAGCGGGAGGGAAAATGAGCAGTTCTTC. Its translation: CASSVDSGRENEQFF.

This clonotype turned up a few times. The V call is TRBV4-2, the J call TRBJ1-4; D is ambiguous. The CDR3 is made up of 12 amino acids. Germline-derived CDR1 and CDR2 are LGHNA and YNFKEQ. Trimming removed 1 base at V and 12 bases at J, with 9 bases between. The CDR3 loop is CASSQGRGELFF. CDR3 nucleotides: TGTGCCAGCAGCCAAGGGCGAGGTGAACTGTTTTTT.

With regard to this clonotype: This may be a read error, as it is one base from a much larger clone. The rearrangement joins TRBV10-3 to TRBJ2-1; D is perhaps TRBD1 (6 bases). From germline, CDR1 is ENHRY and CDR2 SYGVKD. V was pared by 3 bases and J by 9 bases, with 15 bases between. CDR3 length equals 14 residues. In nucleotides, the CDR3 is TGTGCCATCAGTGAAATAGACAGGTGGGGTGAGCAGTTCTTC. Translating it yields CAISEIDRWGEQFF.

This clonotype was picked up many times. An end of the junction does not agree with germline; a read error may underlie this. The chain is built from TRBV5-1 and TRBJ2-3; the D is unclear. Germline V gene lookup returns CDR1 SGHRS and CDR2 YFSETQ. CDR3 size: 12 residues. This chain's CDR3 is CASSFSTDTQYF. CDR3 in DNA: TGTGCCAGCAGTTTTAGCACAGATACGCAGTATTTT.

Comment on this clonotype: Germline and junction disagree at one end, which may indicate a read error. V gene TRBV9 combines with J gene TRBJ2-5, with no clear D. Germline V gene data show CDR1 as SGDLS and CDR2 as YYNGEE. The CDR3 spans 13 residues. Here the CDR3 reads CASSESQVETQYF. CDR3 coding DNA: TGCGCCAGCAGCGAGAGCCAGGTAGAGACCCAGTACTTC. The variable domain in full, with the rest retrieved from reference TRBV9 and TRBJ2-5, is DSGVTQTPKHLITATGQRVTLRCSPRSGDLSVYWYQQSLDQGLQFLIQYYNGEERAKGNILERFSAQQFPDLHSELNLSSLELGDSALYFCASSESQVETQYFGPGTRLLVL.